What follows describes a single TCR beta chain. Its antigen remains unidentified. This PCR relied on a set of 60 Vbeta primers and 13 Jbeta primers. TCRdb's copy holds only in-frame clones and misses some; the assay was immunoSEQ multiplex PCR. The data show about 120,000 clones, around 80% seen once. This entry belongs to a study of cytomegalovirus exposure and HLA in healthy donors. General study findings and limits: Later analysis reportedly placed an Asian-associated ancestry cluster below the roughly 680-donor mean in N-insertions.

The V gene lost 6 bases and the J gene lost 6 bases, with 20 bases spanning the gap. The CDR3 length is 15 residues. The germline gives CDR1 MNHEY, CDR2 SMNVEV (reference sequence). The chain recombines TRBV27 with TRBJ1-2; weak D call: TRBD1 (6 bases). Sequenced sample: PBMCs. The clonotype was recovered from a man in his fifties in good health and CMV-seronegative. The CDR3 reads CASSPWGRGPDGYTF. The CDR3 DNA follows: TGTGCCAGCAGCCCTTGGGGCAGGGGACCCGATGGCTACACCTTC.